This TCR beta chain was identified during a study of blood T cell repertoires in COVID-19. As for the study in general: Nucleic acid was either cDNA or gDNA, and it came from T cells, B-cell-depleted T cells, or PBMCs.

Per the authors' pipeline: Using reference gene primer amplification, nucleated cell counts were estimated. Profiled with immunoSEQ multiplex PCR; TCRdb holds only in-frame clones, not every one. V, J and clone size are taken as reported in that table, and D and trimming were inferred from the DNA itself. Among under 350,000 clones listed, around 87% were seen once. The CDR3 loop spans 12 amino acids. V shed 5 bases and J 5 bases; nucleotides not matched to a gene: 2. Germline CDR1 and CDR2: MNHEY and SVGEGT. This TCR came from a man aged 70-80 years with acute or convalescent COVID-19. The J gene is TRBJ2-5, the V gene TRBV6-2 or TRBV6-3; 7 bases are a match to TRBD2. Sequencing was carried out using peripheral blood. CDR3 region: CASSAGDETQYF. The CDR3 DNA sequence: TGTGCCAGCAGTGCGGGGGACGAGACCCAGTACTTC.